These 23 T cell receptor beta chains were sequenced from one sample in a study of beta chain features in type 1 diabetes. Every bit of the isolated RNA underwent reverse transcription, so sequencing read expressed TCRB transcripts. Produced via immunoSEQ multiplex PCR; TCRdb's table is partial and in-frame only. There are about 240,000 clones in the sample; 25% to 35% occur only once, and around 4% lies in the top ten. Sequencing was carried out using central memory CD4+ T cells from blood. These receptors were collected from a man aged 25-45 years in good health.

In this sample, this clone turned up a few times. The chain links TRBV6-6 to TRBJ2-1; the match to TRBD1 covers 10 bases. The CDR3 length is 14 residues. Unmatched junction bases numbered 5, after V lost 5 bases and J lost 7 bases. Germline V gene lookup returns CDR1 MNHNY and CDR2 SVGAGI (reference sequence). The CDR3 DNA follows: TGTGCCAGCAGTCTATGGACAGGGGGTAATGAGCAGTTCTTC. Residues: CASSLWTGGNEQFF.

The CDR3 DNA sequence: TGCGCCAGCAGGGCGGGGCCGGGCACTGAAGCTTTCTTT. Translated, it gives CASRAGPGTEAFF. The V and J genes are TRBV5-1 and TRBJ1-1; possibly TRBD1 for D (5 bases). The CDR3 runs to 13 residues. Trimming left V 5 bases short and J 4 bases short, with 12 bases between. Germline CDR1 reads SGHRS; CDR2 reads YFSETQ.

This clone was seen only a few times. With a far larger clone one base away, a read error is the likely cause. The same CDR3 can be traced to other DNA sequences in this sample. The V and J genes are TRBV5-6 and TRBJ1-1; 11 nucleotides line up with TRBD1. J was trimmed by 4 bases and V by 3 bases; bases with no gene match: 2. The CDR3 is 14 residues long. Germline lookup yields CDR1 SGHDT and CDR2 YYEEEE. In nucleotides, the CDR3 is TGTGCCAGCAGCTGGGGACAGGGGGGCACTGAAGCTTTCTTT. This gives the protein CASSWGQGGTEAFF.

The V and J genes are TRBV6-6 and TRBJ2-1; no firm D call. The V end lost 6 bases, the J end lost 7 bases, and 16 bases lay between the germline ends. This CDR3 has 14 amino acids. The germline CDR1 and CDR2 sequences are MNHNY and SVGAGI (reference sequence). The DNA of the CDR3 is TGTGCCAGCAGAAGTCAAGAAGTGTGGAATGAGCAGTTCTTC. Amino acids: CASRSQEVWNEQFF.

The V gene is TRBV10-3, the J gene TRBJ2-7; D is uncertain. The CDR3 has 14 amino acids. V lost 3 bases, J lost 0 bases, and 9 bases lay in between. Germline CDR1 ENHRY, CDR2 SYGVKD. The CDR3 sequence is CAISDGRSSYEQYF. CDR3 in DNA: TGTGCCATCAGTGACGGACGCAGCTCCTACGAGCAGTACTTC.

The chain joins TRBV7-2 to TRBJ2-7; 8 bases are a match to TRBD2. There are 15 residues in the CDR3. Germline V gene data show CDR1 as SGHTA and CDR2 as FQGNSA. The junction had 6 bases not matched to a gene; V was cut back by 5 bases and J by 0 bases. The chain's CDR3 is CASSPLAVSSYEQYF. In DNA, the CDR3 is TGTGCCAGCAGCCCACTAGCGGTGAGCTCCTACGAGCAGTACTTC.

In DNA form, the CDR3 reads TGTGCCTGGGATACCGGACTATCGACGGATGAGCAGTTCTTC. Its translation is CAWDTGLSTDEQFF. V usage is TRBV30 and J usage is TRBJ2-1, with a weak D call TRBD2 (6 bases). Per the germline V gene, CDR1 is GTSNPN and CDR2 is SVGIG (reference sequence). The CDR3 sequence is 14 residues long. V lost 5 bases, J lost 8 bases, and 19 bases lay in between.

The chain has TRBV5-4 and TRBJ2-2, with TRBD1 identical over 8 bases. CDR1 and CDR2 (germline): SGHNT, YYREEE (reference sequence). The CDR3 has 14 amino acids. V lost 3 bases and J lost 7; bases outside the gene matches: 5. CDR3 DNA: TGTGCCAGCAGCTGGGGACAGGAGAGCGGGGAGCTGTTTTTT. Translating gives CASSWGQESGELFF.

About this clone itself: A far larger clone lies a single base away; this is likely a read error. Within the sample, other DNA sequences also encode this same CDR3. The CDR3 DNA reads TGCGCCAGCAGCCACGAGGGGTATGCCAAAAACATTCAGTACTTC. Amino acids: CASSHEGYAKNIQYF. V and J are TRBV4-3 and TRBJ2-4; the D gene could be TRBD1 or TRBD2 (5 bases each). V lost 3 bases, J lost 1 base, and 10 bases lay in between. Germline-derived CDR1 and CDR2 are LGHNA and YSLEER. The CDR3 spans 15 residues.

This clone was detected a few times. The chain employs TRBV5-8 and TRBJ2-5; TRBD1 matches at 8 bases. CDR1 is SGHTS, CDR2 YDEGEE, per germline. CDR3 length: 14 residues. Trimming at V came to 4 bases and at J to 3 bases, leaving 5 bases not matched to a gene. DNA of the CDR3: TGTGCCAGCAGCGAACCGACAGGGGAAGAGACCCAGTACTTC. This gives the protein CASSEPTGEETQYF.

The chain uses TRBV4-3 and TRBJ2-7; the D gene is possibly TRBD2 (6 bases). The CDR3 consists of 16 residues. Germline-derived CDR1 and CDR2 are LGHNA and YSLEER. V was cut by 0 bases and J by 2 bases, with 14 bases left in between. In nucleotides, the CDR3 is TGCGCCAGCAGCCAAGAATCGGCGGGATTTACCTACGAGCAGTACTTC. Amino acids: CASSQESAGFTYEQYF.

The V gene is TRBV6-5, the J gene TRBJ1-1; D is possibly TRBD1 (5 bases). From germline, CDR1 is MNHEY and CDR2 SVGAGI. CDR3 length: 11 amino acids. V lost 7 bases and J 10 bases, leaving 13 bases between the germline ends. The DNA of the CDR3 is TGTGCCAGCACCTCCGGGACGAGAGCTTTCTTT. This gives the protein CASTSGTRAFF.

The chain combines TRBV30 with TRBJ1-1; 10 bases are a match to TRBD1. The CDR3 totals 14 residues. J was trimmed by 0 bases and V by 3 bases; bases with no gene match: 1. Germline-derived CDR1 and CDR2 are GTSNPN and SVGIG (reference sequence). This CDR3 is CAWRGQGVNTEAFF. Written as DNA, the CDR3 is TGTGCCTGGAGAGGACAGGGGGTGAACACTGAAGCTTTCTTT.

This clone was picked up a small number of times. CDR3 loop: CASSRLSGQGANEQFF. Written as DNA, the CDR3 is TGCGCCAGCAGCCGACTATCCGGACAGGGGGCCAATGAGCAGTTCTTC. This sequence joins TRBV5-1 and TRBJ2-1; TRBD1 matches at 11 bases. The J segment lost 6 bases and the V segment lost 4 bases, leaving 9 bases of the junction unmatched. Germline CDR1 SGHRS, CDR2 YFSETQ. The CDR3 has 16 amino acids. Full variable domain (rest looked up from reference TRBV5-1 and TRBJ2-1): KAGVTQTPRYLIKTRGQQVTLSCSPISGHRSVSWYQQTPGQGLQFLFEYFSETQRNKGNFPGRFSGRQFSNSRSEMNVSTLELGDSALYLCASSRLSGQGANEQFFGPGTRLTVL.

The rearrangement uses TRBV7-2 and TRBJ2-5; no clear D gene. This CDR3 spans 14 amino acids. Germline V gene sequence: CDR1 SGHTA, CDR2 FQGNSA. Trimming removed 1 base from V and 4 bases from J, with 10 bases in between. In DNA form, the CDR3 reads TGTGCCAGCAGCTTAGGACCGGTACGAGAGACCCAGTACTTC. Residues: CASSLGPVRETQYF.

The count of this clone is one. This rearrangement joins TRBV7-7 to TRBJ2-5; D might be TRBD1 (7 bases). V was pared by 5 bases and J by 1 base, with 14 bases between. Germline V CDR1 and CDR2: SSHAT, FNYEAQ (reference sequence). This CDR3 region has 15 residues. CDR3 residues: CASSPGGSFQETQYF. In DNA form, the CDR3 reads TGTGCCAGCAGCCCAGGGGGGTCCTTCCAAGAGACCCAGTACTTC.

This clone was observed a few times. The chain combines TRBV30 with TRBJ2-6; tentative D call: TRBD1 (5 bases). This CDR3 has 14 residues. Germline assignment: CDR1 GTSNPN and CDR2 SVGIG (reference sequence). The germline V and J ends were trimmed by 2 bases and 2 bases, with 7 bases remaining between them. The CDR3 reads CAWSIGAGANVLTF. For the CDR3, the DNA is TGTGCCTGGAGTATAGGGGCTGGGGCCAACGTCCTGACTTTC.

This clone was detected a few times. The J gene is TRBJ2-1, the V gene TRBV4-2; 9 bases line up with TRBD2. CDR3 length: 17 amino acids. CDR1 is LGHNA and CDR2 is YNFKEQ in the germline V gene. The V segment lost 0 bases and the J segment 7 bases; nucleotides outside the gene matches: 10. The CDR3 is CASSQDWLAGIGNEQFF. DNA for the CDR3: TGTGCCAGCAGCCAAGATTGGCTAGCGGGGATTGGGAATGAGCAGTTCTTC.

This clone was detected a few times. This chain links TRBV15 with TRBJ2-3, with TRBD2 identical over 8 bases. This CDR3 is built from 15 residues. The V gene end was trimmed by 0 bases and the J gene end by 1 base; junction bases not matched to a gene: 0. The germline gives CDR1 LNHNV, CDR2 YYDKDF (reference sequence). The CDR3 reads CATSRELAGTDTQYF. The CDR3 DNA is TGTGCCACCAGCAGAGAACTAGCGGGCACAGATACGCAGTATTTT.

This clone was found a few times. The gene calls are TRBV14 and TRBJ2-7, with TRBD1 matching over 7 bases. The CDR3 runs 11 residues. V gave up 4 bases and J gave up 9 bases; unmatched junction bases: 3. Germline V gene data show CDR1 as SGHDN and CDR2 as FVKESK. The CDR3 is CASSPGTAQYF. The CDR3 DNA sequence: TGTGCCAGCAGCCCCGGGACAGCGCAGTACTTC.

This clone has just a few counts. This chain uses TRBV6-1 with TRBJ2-7; TRBD1 or TRBD2 may be the D gene (5 bases each). V was trimmed by 4 bases and J by 6 bases, leaving 22 bases between them. The CDR3 covers 16 residues. Germline V gene sequence: CDR1 MNHNS, CDR2 SASEGT. The CDR3 DNA is TGTGCCAGCAGTGGGCCCCGCAGGGTCAATGGGAGCGAGCAGTACTTC. Residues: CASSGPRRVNGSEQYF.

This clone was detected a few times. A read error is likely here: a far larger clone is one base away. The CDR3 loop reads CAWSKLAVMRDQPQHF. The CDR3, as DNA: TGTGCCTGGAGCAAATTGGCAGTGATGAGAGATCAGCCCCAGCATTTT. V usage is TRBV30 and J usage is TRBJ1-5; no clear D. This CDR3 region has 16 residues. Germline CDR1 GTSNPN, CDR2 SVGIG (reference sequence). V was clipped by 3 bases and J by 5 bases, with 20 bases between them. The variable domain in full, completed from reference TRBV30 and TRBJ1-5, reads SQTIHQWPATLVQPVGSPLSLECTVEGTSNPNLYWYRQAAGRGLQLLFYSVGIGQISSEVPQNLSASRPQDRQFILSSKKLLLSDSGFYLCAWSKLAVMRDQPQHFGDGTRLSIL.

The CDR3 nucleotides are TGTGCCAGCAGCTTGACAGGGGCGCGAAAAGCTTTCTTT. Protein sequence: CASSLTGARKAFF. V usage is TRBV5-6 and J usage is TRBJ1-1; 7 bases line up with TRBD1. The CDR3 totals 13 residues. Germline V gives CDR1 SGHDT, CDR2 YYEEEE. Germline trimming cut 1 base from V and 9 bases from J; bases unmatched to any gene: 6.